A single sample is the source of the 6 T cell receptor beta chains below, sequenced in a study of shared clonotypes between healthy human individuals. The assay was immunoSEQ multiplex PCR, and TCRdb's table has in-frame clones only and misses some. The sample contains about 1 million clones, approximately 76% of which appear only once. Specimen: memory CD4+ T cells sorted from blood. Subset specified: CD45RA-negative fraction. These receptors all stem from a man in his late teens or twenties in good health.

This clone was seen a few times. V is TRBV4-3 and J is TRBJ1-4; D call uncertain. From germline, CDR1 is LGHNA and CDR2 YSLEER. The CDR3 is 12 amino acids. V was trimmed by 0 bases and J by 14 bases, leaving 10 bases between them. The CDR3 DNA follows: TGCGCCAGCAGCCAAGATCAGAGGTCCCTGTTTTTT. This encodes CASSQDQRSLFF.

The chain carries TRBV30 and TRBJ2-2; D might be TRBD1 (5 bases). CDR3 length equals 13 residues. Germline loops: CDR1 GTSNPN, CDR2 SVGIG (reference sequence). V lost 4 bases, J lost 1 base, and 7 bases lay in between. The CDR3 loop reads CAWTRGNTGELFF. The DNA of the CDR3 is TGTGCCTGGACAAGGGGGAACACCGGGGAGCTGTTTTTT.

This chain connects TRBV6-5 to TRBJ2-7, with D possibly matching TRBD1 (6 bases). The CDR3 consists of 15 residues. The V end was cut by 0 bases, the J end by 2 bases, with 11 bases between. CDR1 MNHEY and CDR2 SVGAGI come from the germline V gene. This chain's CDR3 is CASSYSNQGTYEQYF. CDR3 sequence (DNA): TGTGCCAGCAGTTACTCGAATCAGGGGACCTACGAGCAGTACTTC.

V is TRBV12-5 and J is TRBJ2-7; 8 bases align to TRBD2. The length of the CDR3 is 11 residues. V gave up 6 bases and J gave up 9 bases; unmatched junction bases: 4. Germline lookup yields CDR1 LGHNT and CDR2 FRNRAP. CDR3 loop: CASGTGTRQYF. The CDR3 DNA follows: TGTGCTAGTGGCACCGGGACTAGGCAGTACTTC. The full variable domain, in which reference TRBV12-5 and TRBJ2-7 provide the parts outside the CDR3, is DARVTQTPRHKVTEMGQEVTMRCQPILGHNTVFWYRQTMMQGLELLAYFRNRAPLDDSGMPKDRFSAEMPDATLATLKIQPSEPRDSAVYFCASGTGTRQYFGPGTRLTVT.

The chain has TRBV28 and TRBJ2-7; tentatively, D is TRBD2 (6 bases). Germline CDR1 MDHEN, CDR2 SYDVKM. Deletions cut 3 bases from V and 0 bases from J, with 15 bases between. The CDR3 runs to 16 residues. Here the CDR3 reads CASSFPWRGSSYEQYF. CDR3 coding DNA: TGTGCCAGCAGTTTTCCCTGGCGGGGAAGCTCCTACGAGCAGTACTTC. The variable domain in full, completed from reference TRBV28 and TRBJ2-7, reads DVKVTQSSRYLVKRTGEKVFLECVQDMDHENMFWYRQDPGLGLRLIYFSYDVKMKEKGDIPEGYSVSREKKERFSLILESASTNQTSMYLCASSFPWRGSSYEQYFGPGTRLTVT.

This rearrangement joins TRBV13 to TRBJ1-3; D unresolved. Trimming removed 2 bases from V and 8 bases from J, with 10 bases in between. The CDR3 is made up of 13 amino acids. Germline values: CDR1 PRHDT, CDR2 FYEKMQ (reference sequence). This chain's CDR3 is CASSLRVTDTIYF. Written as DNA, the CDR3 is TGTGCCAGCAGCTTACGGGTTACGGACACCATATATTTT.